Sequencing of this T cell receptor (beta chain) was carried out in a study of T cell responses to AZD1222 COVID-19 vaccine. Study-level findings and limits: The donors showed a predominance of white British ancestry and of females, with possible underestimation of clonal diversity.

The CDR3 is made up of 12 amino acids. Germline assignment: CDR1 SGHNT and CDR2 YENEEA. Trimming removed 4 bases from V and 8 bases from J, with 11 bases in between. Sequencing was performed with immunoSEQ multiplex PCR; in TCRdb, only in-frame clones are kept and a portion is missing. The table records some 84,000 clones, 75% to 90% of them present only once. It was second doses at about 4 or about 12 weeks that were pooled. On this clone itself: The antigen is unknown.

Sequencing was performed on peripheral blood, taken 28 days after the second AZD1222 dose. This chain links TRBV11-3 with TRBJ1-2; D call uncertain. The TCR comes from an adult who received the AZD1222 COVID-19 vaccine. The CDR3 spells CASSYGPGGYTF. CDR3 in DNA: TGTGCCAGCAGCTACGGGCCAGGCGGCTACACCTTC.